This T cell receptor (beta chain) was obtained from a study of T cells of healthy individuals. The CDR3 is made up of 15 amino acids. The V gene's germline CDR1 is MNHEY and CDR2 SVGEGT. With 2 bases clipped from V and 4 bases from J, the junction kept 5 bases outside the gene matches. TCRdb re-analysed the 5' RACE reads in MiXCR, keeping a single row per CDR3 protein. Here the sample spans 41,000 or so distinct CDR3 sequences, about 4.5% being singletons. This TCR derives from a human donor in good health. J is TRBJ2-3 and V is TRBV6-2 or TRBV6-3; 8 bases align to TRBD2. As DNA, the CDR3 is TGTGCCAGCAGTTACGCCGGGGGGGGGGCAGATACGCAGTATTTT. Protein sequence: CASSYAGGGADTQYF.